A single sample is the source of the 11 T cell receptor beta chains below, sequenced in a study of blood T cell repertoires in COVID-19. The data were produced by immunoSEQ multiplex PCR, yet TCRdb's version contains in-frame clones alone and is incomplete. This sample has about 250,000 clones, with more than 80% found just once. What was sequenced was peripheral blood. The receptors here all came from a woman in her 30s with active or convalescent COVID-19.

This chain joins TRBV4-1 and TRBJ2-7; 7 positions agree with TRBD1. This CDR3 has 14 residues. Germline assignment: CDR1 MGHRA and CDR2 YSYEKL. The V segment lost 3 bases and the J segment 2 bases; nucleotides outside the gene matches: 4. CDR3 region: CASSQGTEAYEQYF. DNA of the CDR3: TGCGCCAGCAGCCAGGGGACAGAGGCCTACGAGCAGTACTTC.

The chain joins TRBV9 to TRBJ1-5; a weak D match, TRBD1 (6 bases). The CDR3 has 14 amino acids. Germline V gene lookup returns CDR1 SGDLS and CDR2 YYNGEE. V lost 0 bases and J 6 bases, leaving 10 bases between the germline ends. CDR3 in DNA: TGTGCCAGCAGCGTAGGGGCAGGGGCTCAGCCCCAGCATTTT. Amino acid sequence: CASSVGAGAQPQHF.

CDR3 bases: TGCGCCAGCAGCCCGGTTAGCGGGGTAACCTACGAGCAGTACTTC. Translated: CASSPVSGVTYEQYF. The chain recombines TRBV5-1 with TRBJ2-7, with TRBD2 matching 8 bases. The CDR3 sequence is 15 residues long. CDR1 is SGHRS and CDR2 is YFSETQ in the germline V gene. The V segment lost 4 bases and the J segment 2 bases; nucleotides outside the gene matches: 8.

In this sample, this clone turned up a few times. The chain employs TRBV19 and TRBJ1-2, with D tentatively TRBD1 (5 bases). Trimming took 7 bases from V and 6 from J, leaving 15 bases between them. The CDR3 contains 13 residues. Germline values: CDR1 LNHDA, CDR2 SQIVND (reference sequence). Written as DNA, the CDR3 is TGTGCCAGTACAAAAGGGGATCGGGATGGCTACACCTTC. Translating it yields CASTKGDRDGYTF.

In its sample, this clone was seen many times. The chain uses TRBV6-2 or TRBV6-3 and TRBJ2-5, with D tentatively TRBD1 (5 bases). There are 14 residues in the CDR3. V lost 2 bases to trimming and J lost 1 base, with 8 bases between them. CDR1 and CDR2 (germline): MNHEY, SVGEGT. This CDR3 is CASSYTGPQETQYF. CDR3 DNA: TGTGCCAGCAGTTACACAGGTCCCCAAGAGACCCAGTACTTC.

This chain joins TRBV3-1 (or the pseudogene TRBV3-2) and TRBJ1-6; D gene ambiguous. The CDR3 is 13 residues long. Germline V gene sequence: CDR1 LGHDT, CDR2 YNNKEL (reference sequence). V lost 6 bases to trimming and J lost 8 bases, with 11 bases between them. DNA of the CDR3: TGTGCCAGCAGAACGGCGGGAGATTCACCCCTCCACTTT. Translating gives CASRTAGDSPLHF.

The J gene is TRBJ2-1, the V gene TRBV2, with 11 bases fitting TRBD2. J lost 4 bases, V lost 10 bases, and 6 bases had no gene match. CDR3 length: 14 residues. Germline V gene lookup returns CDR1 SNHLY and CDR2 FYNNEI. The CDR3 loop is CATLGTSGYNEQFF. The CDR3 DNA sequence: TGTGCCACCCTGGGGACTAGCGGTTACAATGAGCAGTTCTTC.

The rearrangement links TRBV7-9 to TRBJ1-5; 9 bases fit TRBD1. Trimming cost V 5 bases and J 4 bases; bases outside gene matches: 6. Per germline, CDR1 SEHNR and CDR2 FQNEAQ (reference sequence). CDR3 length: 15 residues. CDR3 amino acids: CASSPDRGGNQPQHF. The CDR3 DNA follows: TGTGCCAGCAGCCCGGACAGGGGAGGGAATCAGCCCCAGCATTTT. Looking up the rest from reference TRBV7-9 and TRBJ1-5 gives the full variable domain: DTGVSQNPRHKITKRGQNVTFRCDPISEHNRLYWYRQTLGQGPEFLTYFQNEAQLEKSRLLSDRFSAERPKGSFSTLEIQRTEQGDSAMYLCASSPDRGGNQPQHFGDGTRLSIL.

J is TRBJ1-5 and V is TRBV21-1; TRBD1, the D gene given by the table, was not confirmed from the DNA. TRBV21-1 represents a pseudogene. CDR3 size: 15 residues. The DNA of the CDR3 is TGTGCCAGCAGCTCGCGACAGGGACTCATGGGGCCCCAGCATTTT. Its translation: CASSSRQGLMGPQHF.

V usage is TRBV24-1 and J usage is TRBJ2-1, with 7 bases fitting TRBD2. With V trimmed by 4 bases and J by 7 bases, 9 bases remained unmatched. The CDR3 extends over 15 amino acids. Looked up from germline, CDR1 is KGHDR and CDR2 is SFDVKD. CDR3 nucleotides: TGTGCCACCAGTGAAGGCGGGGGATTCCATAATGAGCAGTTCTTC. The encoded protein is CATSEGGGFHNEQFF.

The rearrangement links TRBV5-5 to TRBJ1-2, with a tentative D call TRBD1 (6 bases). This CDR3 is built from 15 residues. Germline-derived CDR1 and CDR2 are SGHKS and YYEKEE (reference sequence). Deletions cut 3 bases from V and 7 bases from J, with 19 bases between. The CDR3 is CASSSTRGGEVGYTF. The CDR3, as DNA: TGTGCCAGCAGCTCCACTCGGGGGGGCGAAGTTGGCTACACCTTC.